This entry is about one T cell receptor beta chain. The same CDR3 also results from other DNA sequences found in this sample. This record belongs to a study of blood T cell repertoires in COVID-19. The overall study: The United States, Italy and Spain supplied acute and convalescent COVID-19 samples.

Authors' processing steps: Amplification of reference gene primers provided the estimated nucleated cell counts. Produced via immunoSEQ multiplex PCR; TCRdb's table is partial and in-frame only. V and J calls and clone size are given by that table; D and trimming were obtained from the DNA. The repertoire has some 240,000 clones, approximately 85% of them found once; the top ten carry approximately 2.3%. In Seattle, patients joined the study during active infection and were tracked longitudinally. Germline V gene lookup returns CDR1 SGHDT and CDR2 YYEEEE. This CDR3 region has 13 residues. The V end lost 0 bases, the J end lost 3 bases, and 7 bases lay between the germline ends.

The material sequenced was peripheral blood. The origin of this receptor is an older woman with COVID-19, enrolled during active disease. V usage is TRBV5-6 and J usage is TRBJ2-7; D remains ambiguous. The CDR3 is CASSLAGSYEQYF. CDR3 sequence (DNA): TGTGCCAGCAGCTTGGCGGGTAGCTACGAGCAGTACTTC.